This T cell receptor beta chain was identified during a study of T cell responses to AZD1222 COVID-19 vaccine. The repertoire was sequenced with immunoSEQ multiplex PCR; TCRdb's copy has only in-frame clones and lacks some. This sample has about 150,000 clones, with nearly 90% found just once. V was clipped by 7 bases and J by 4 bases, with 7 bases between them. This CDR3 has 12 residues. Germline V lookup: CDR1 WNHNN, CDR2 SYGVQD (reference sequence). This clone was seen a single time. The TCR sequence derives from an adult in good health. The J gene is TRBJ2-2, the V gene TRBV10-1; D gene ambiguous. Sample: peripheral blood, taken on day 0 of AZD1222 vaccination. The CDR3 loop reads CASKSGTGELFF. The CDR3 DNA follows: TGCGCCAGCAAATCCGGCACCGGGGAGCTGTTTTTT.